This TCR beta chain appears in the sequencing data of a study of blood T cell repertoires in COVID-19 (dated by TCRdb to 2019 to 2021). About the study as a whole: Samples covering the acute and convalescent phases of COVID-19 were provided by collaborators in the United States, Italy and Spain. Where HLA class I and class II types were available, the types were taken from metadata supplied by the sample provider, not from assay-based typing. The prospective study material was composed of cDNA or gDNA derived from T cells, B-cell-depleted T cells, or PBMCs. Sample metadata almost always included a de-identified subject ID, COVID-19 status, age in years and sex. The repertoires were released in a freely available public database intended as a resource for research on the immune response to SARS-CoV-2. Deeply sampled blood TCRbeta repertoires from subjects exposed to, actively infected with, or recovered from COVID-19 were included in the dataset. The samples were drawn from two sources: the first 160 participants of the ongoing ImmuneRACE study, and 1,000 to 1,500 subjects contributed by 6 global collaborators. The study at large found these results: Clinical and demographic metadata were provided uncurated, with the amount varying by source and participant.

Collaborating institutions collected whole blood in K2EDTA tubes following their own protocols. For TCRbeta analysis, collaborators shipped samples as frozen whole blood, isolated PBMCs, or DNA extracted from either of those sample types. On this clone itself: Its antigen has not been determined. No much larger clone exists at a distance of one base, and base qualities are not known.

The CDR3 measures 15 amino acids from cysteine to phenylalanine. The sequence is cut down to CDR3 DNA, 45 bases in frame from base 1. Trimming costs V 1 base and J 3 bases, and their ends lie 12 bases apart. CDR1 SGHTA and CDR2 FQGNSA are derived from the germline V gene. TCRbeta CDR3 regions were amplified from genomic DNA by means of the immunoSEQ Assay, a bias-controlled multiplex PCR. As for how the authors treated the data: The number of nucleated cells in each sample was estimated from the amplification of reference gene primers within the assay. To quantify the absolute abundance of each unique TCRbeta CDR3 rearrangement, sequence reads were collapsed and filtered. For each sample, productive Simpson clonality was calculated by taking the square root of Simpson's diversity index across productive rearrangements. TCRdb limited this immuneACCESS table to in-frame rearrangements with V and J called. A share of clones is missing; checked studies link under half to unresolved V genes, and the rest is unexplained. V, J and clone size are those of that table, while D and trimming were read from the DNA. A total of around 100,000 clones appear in this sample, about nine tenths of them only once. The ten largest clonotypes hold 4.2% of the sample.

The material sequenced was peripheral blood. The sequence is built from TRBV7-2 and TRBJ1-2; TRBD1 is perhaps the D gene, given 5 matching bases. This clonotype was sampled from a man between 18 and 29 years old with acute or convalescent COVID-19. The CDR3 protein is CASSLVPGEHYGYTF. The DNA sequence is TGTGCCAGCAGCTTAGTACCGGGGGAACACTATGGCTACACCTTC.